This TCR beta chain originates from a study of T cell responses to AZD1222 COVID-19 vaccine. Study results and limitations: Close to half of spike-specific TCRs reportedly recognize unmutated variant regions. A mostly white British donor set with more females was recruited, and clonal diversity was possibly underestimated.

Regarding this clone: What it binds is unknown.

Measured with immunoSEQ multiplex PCR; TCRdb has only the in-frame clones, and not every one. The sample holds roughly 190,000 clones, roughly nine tenths seen once. Germline-derived CDR1 and CDR2 are MDHEN and SYDVKM. Trimming removed 5 bases at V and 10 bases at J, with 14 bases between. The CDR3 is made up of 12 amino acids. The rearrangement joins TRBV28 to TRBJ1-1; TRBD1 is a possible D gene (6 bases). The sequence came from an adult who received the AZD1222 COVID-19 vaccine. The specimen was peripheral blood, collected 28 days after the second AZD1222 dose. CDR3 in amino acids: CASSESRGRAFF. As DNA, the CDR3 is TGTGCCAGCAGTGAAAGCAGGGGAAGAGCTTTCTTT.